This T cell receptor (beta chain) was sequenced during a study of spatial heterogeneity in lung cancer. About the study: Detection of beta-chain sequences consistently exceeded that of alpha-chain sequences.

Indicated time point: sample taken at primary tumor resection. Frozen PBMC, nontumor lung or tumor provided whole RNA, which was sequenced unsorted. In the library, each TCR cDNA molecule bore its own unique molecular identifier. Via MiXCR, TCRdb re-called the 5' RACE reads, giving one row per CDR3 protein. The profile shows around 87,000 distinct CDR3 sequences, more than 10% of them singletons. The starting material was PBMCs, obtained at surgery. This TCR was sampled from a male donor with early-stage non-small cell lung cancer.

The CDR3 loop is CASSLEDYHPLHF. CDR3 bases: TGTGCCAGCAGCTTAGAGGACTATCACCCCCTCCACTTT. J is TRBJ1-6 and V is TRBV7-9; no reliable D call. This CDR3 spans 13 amino acids. CDR1 SEHNR and CDR2 FQNEAQ come from the germline V gene (reference sequence). Trimming pared 1 base from V and 13 bases from J, leaving 11 bases between.